The 2 T cell receptor beta chains below were found in one sample sequenced in a study of CD8+ T cells in alopecia areata. It was cDNA, reverse transcribed from extracted RNA, that served as the sequencing template. The data were produced by immunoSEQ multiplex PCR, yet TCRdb's version contains in-frame clones alone and is incomplete. This table has fewer than 250,000 clones, about 60% appearing once. The material sequenced was CD4+ T cells sorted from blood, taken at week 0. The source is a human donor with alopecia areata.

About this clone: The sample carries other DNA sequences with the same CDR3. The chain uses TRBV7-9 and TRBJ1-5; D is perhaps TRBD1 (5 bases). Germline values: CDR1 SEHNR, CDR2 FQNEAQ (reference sequence). The ends were cut back, 3 bases at V and 6 bases at J, with 9 bases in the middle. The CDR3 extends over 13 amino acids. The CDR3 here is CASSLAQGQPQHF. CDR3 nucleotides: TGTGCCAGCAGCTTGGCCCAGGGTCAGCCCCAGCATTTT.

This chain links TRBV6-6 with TRBJ2-7; tentative D call: TRBD2 (5 bases). The V and J ends lost 5 bases and 12 bases respectively, with 17 bases between them. CDR3 length equals 12 residues. CDR1 MNHNY and CDR2 SVGAGI come from the germline V gene (reference sequence). The CDR3: CASSAKEGRGYF. CDR3 DNA sequence: TGTGCCAGCAGTGCCAAAGAGGGCCGCGGGTACTTC.